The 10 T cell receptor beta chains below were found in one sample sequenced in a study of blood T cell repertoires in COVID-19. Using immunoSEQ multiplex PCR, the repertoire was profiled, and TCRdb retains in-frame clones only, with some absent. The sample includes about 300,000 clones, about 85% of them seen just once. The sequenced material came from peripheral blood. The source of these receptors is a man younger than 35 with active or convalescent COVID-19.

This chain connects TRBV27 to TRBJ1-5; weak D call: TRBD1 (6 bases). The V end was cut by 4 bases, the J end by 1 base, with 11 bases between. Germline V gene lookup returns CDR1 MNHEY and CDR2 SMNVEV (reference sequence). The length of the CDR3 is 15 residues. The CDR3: CASSSGTLSNQPQHF. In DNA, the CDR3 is TGTGCCAGCAGTTCCGGGACACTGAGCAATCAGCCCCAGCATTTT.

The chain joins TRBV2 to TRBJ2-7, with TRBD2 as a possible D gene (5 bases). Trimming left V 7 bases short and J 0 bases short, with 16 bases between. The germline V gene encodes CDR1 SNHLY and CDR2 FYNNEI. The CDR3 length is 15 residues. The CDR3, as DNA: TGTGCCAGCATCAGCCGAGGGAGCCTCTCCTACGAGCAGTACTTC. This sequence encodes CASISRGSLSYEQYF.

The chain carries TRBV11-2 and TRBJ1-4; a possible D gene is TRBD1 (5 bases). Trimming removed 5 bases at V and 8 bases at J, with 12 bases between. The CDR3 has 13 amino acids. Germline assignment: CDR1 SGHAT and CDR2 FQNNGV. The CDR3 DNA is TGTGCCAGCAGCCCCAGGGTGGGGGAAAAACTGTTTTTT. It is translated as CASSPRVGEKLFF.

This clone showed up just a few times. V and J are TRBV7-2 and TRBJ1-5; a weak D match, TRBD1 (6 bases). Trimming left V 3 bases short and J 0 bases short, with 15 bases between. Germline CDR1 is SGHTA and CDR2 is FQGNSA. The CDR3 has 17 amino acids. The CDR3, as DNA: TGTGCCAGCAGCTTCCGTCACGACAGGATTAGCAATCAGCCCCAGCATTTT. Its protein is CASSFRHDRISNQPQHF.

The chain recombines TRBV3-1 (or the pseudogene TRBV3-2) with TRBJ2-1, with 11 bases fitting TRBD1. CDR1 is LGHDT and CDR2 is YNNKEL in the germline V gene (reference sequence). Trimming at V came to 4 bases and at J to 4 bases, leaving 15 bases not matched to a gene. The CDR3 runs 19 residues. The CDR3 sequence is CASSPREPNRDRGYNEQFF. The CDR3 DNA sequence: TGTGCCAGCAGCCCACGGGAACCAAACCGGGACAGGGGGTACAATGAGCAGTTCTTC.

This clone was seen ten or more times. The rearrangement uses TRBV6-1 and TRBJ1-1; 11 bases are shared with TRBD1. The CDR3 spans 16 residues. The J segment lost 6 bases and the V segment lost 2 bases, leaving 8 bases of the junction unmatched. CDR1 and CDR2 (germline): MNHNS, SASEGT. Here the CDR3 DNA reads TGTGCCAGCAGTGAACTCCCGGGACAGGGGGTCCCTGAAGCTTTCTTT. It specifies CASSELPGQGVPEAFF.

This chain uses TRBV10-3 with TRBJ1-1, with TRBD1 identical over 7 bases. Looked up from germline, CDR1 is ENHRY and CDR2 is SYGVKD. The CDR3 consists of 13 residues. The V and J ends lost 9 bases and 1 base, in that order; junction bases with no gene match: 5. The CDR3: CAIADRPNTEAFF. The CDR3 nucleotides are TGTGCCATAGCGGACAGGCCGAACACTGAAGCTTTCTTT.

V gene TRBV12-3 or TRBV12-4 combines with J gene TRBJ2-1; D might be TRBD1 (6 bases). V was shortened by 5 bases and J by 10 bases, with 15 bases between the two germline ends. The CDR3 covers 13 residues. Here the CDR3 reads CASSPGALVEQFF. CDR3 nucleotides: TGTGCCAGCAGTCCAGGGGCGTTGGTGGAGCAGTTCTTC.

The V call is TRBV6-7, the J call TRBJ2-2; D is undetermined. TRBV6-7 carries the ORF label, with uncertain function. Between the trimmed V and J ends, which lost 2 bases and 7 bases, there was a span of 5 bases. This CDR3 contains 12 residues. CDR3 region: CASSYPNGELFF. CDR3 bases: TGTGCCAGCAGTTACCCTAACGGGGAGCTGTTTTTT.

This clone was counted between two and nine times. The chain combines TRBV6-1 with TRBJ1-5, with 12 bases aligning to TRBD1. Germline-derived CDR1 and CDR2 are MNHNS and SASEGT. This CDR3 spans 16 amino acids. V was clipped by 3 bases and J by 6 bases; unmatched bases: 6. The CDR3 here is CASSDRDRGRAQPQHF. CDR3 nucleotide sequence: TGTGCCAGCAGTGACCGGGACAGGGGGCGTGCTCAGCCCCAGCATTTT.